This TCR beta chain appears in the sequencing data of a study of blood T cell repertoires in COVID-19. The method was immunoSEQ multiplex PCR; TCRdb's version includes in-frame clones alone and lacks a portion of them. The profile shows 250,000 to 300,000 clones, more than 85% of them singletons. Looked up from germline, CDR1 is SGDLS and CDR2 is YYNGEE. The CDR3 covers 14 residues. V lost 1 base, J lost 6 bases, and 13 bases lay in between. The count of this clone is one. This clonotype was obtained from a man in his forties with acute or convalescent COVID-19. Sequencing was performed on peripheral blood. V usage is TRBV9 and J usage is TRBJ1-2; TRBD1 might be the D (6 bases). This CDR3 reads CASSVSLQGNGYTF. The CDR3 nucleotides read TGTGCCAGCAGCGTAAGCCTACAGGGCAATGGCTACACCTTC.